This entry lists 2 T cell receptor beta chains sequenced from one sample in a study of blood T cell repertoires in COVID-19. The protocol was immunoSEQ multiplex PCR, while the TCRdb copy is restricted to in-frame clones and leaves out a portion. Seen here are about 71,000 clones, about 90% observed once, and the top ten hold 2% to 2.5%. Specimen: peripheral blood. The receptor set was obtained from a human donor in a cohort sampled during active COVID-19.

The chain's CDR3 is CASSYSIAGQGFKAFF. The CDR3 nucleotides read TGTGCCAGCAGTTACTCAATAGCAGGACAGGGTTTTAAAGCTTTCTTT. This chain connects TRBV6-7 to TRBJ1-1, with 8 bases matching TRBD1. TRBV6-7 qualifies as an ORF whose function is uncertain. The CDR3 consists of 16 residues. With 0 bases clipped from V and 9 bases from J, the junction kept 12 bases outside the gene matches.

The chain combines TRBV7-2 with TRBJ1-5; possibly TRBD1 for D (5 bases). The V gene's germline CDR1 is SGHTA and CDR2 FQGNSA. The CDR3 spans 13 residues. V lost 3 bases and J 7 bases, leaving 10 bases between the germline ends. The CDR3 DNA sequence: TGTGCCAGCAGCTTTCCAGGGTTGCAGCCCCAGCATTTT. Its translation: CASSFPGLQPQHF.